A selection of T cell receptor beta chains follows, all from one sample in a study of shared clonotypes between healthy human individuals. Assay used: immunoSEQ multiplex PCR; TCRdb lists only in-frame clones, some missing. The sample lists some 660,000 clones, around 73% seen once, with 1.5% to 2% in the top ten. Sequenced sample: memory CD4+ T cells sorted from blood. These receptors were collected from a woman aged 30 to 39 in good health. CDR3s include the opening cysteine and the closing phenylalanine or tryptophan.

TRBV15 CATSREAAEQFF
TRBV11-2 CASSPRTYSYEQYF
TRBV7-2 CASSPSGTSTDTQYF
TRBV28 CASSSTDNYGYTF
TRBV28 CASSFAAPSEAFF
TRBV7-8 CASIYRDQGFNEQFF
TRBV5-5 CASSLGTYSYEQYF
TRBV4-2 CASSSREGSGANVLTF
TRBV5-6 CASSFRLAGHNEQFF
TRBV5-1 CASSLGGPQETQYF
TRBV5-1 CASSLGFGPDTQYF
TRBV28 CASRSGSYEQYF
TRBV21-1 CASSWTGDSQETQYF
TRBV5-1 CASSFGHENTEAFF
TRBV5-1 CASSLVAGALEAFF
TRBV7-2 CASSLQRDVEQFF
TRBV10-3 CAISDRNRNQPQHF
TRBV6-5 CASSSGREYEQYF
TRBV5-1 CASSLANSGANVLTF
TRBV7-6 CASSSLARAGGGETQYF
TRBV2 CASSGLGLAGGLSSYEQYF
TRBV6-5 CASGQGLYTEAFF
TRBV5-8 CASSLAGEDTEAFF
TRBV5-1 CASSLGSGSYNEQFF
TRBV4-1 CASRPDRDRYEAFF
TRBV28 CASSRNYEQYF
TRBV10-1 CASSAQLAGNEQFF
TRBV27 CASSPYRDNYGYTF
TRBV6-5 CASSYLRAGELFF
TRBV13 CASSRDRDPRAFF
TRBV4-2 CASSPGAGNEKLFF
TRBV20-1 CSAFWVVEQFF
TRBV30 CAWSGGTGRSDEQYF
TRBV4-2 CASSQRTGRNSGNTIYF
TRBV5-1 CASSTGQGAGEQYF